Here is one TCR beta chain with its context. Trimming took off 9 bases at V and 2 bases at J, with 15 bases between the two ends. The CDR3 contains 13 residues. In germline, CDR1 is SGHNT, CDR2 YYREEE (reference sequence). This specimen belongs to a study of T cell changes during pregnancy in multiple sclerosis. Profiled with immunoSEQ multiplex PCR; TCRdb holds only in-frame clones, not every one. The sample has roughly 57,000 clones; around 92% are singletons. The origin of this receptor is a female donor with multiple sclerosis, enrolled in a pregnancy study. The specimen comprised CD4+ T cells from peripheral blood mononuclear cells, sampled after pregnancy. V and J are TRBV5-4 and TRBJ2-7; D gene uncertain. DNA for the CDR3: TGTGCCATCAAGCACGGTCCTACCTACGAGCAGTACTTC. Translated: CAIKHGPTYEQYF.